This entry concerns a single T cell receptor beta chain. Its antigen is unknown. Repertoires were generated with immunoSEQ multiplex PCR, while TCRdb's copy carries only in-frame clones and drops some. The data hold around 30,000 clones, with roughly 90% observed a single time. The ends were cut back, 5 bases at V and 5 bases at J, with 9 bases in the middle. CDR1 and CDR2 from the germline V gene are MNHNY and SVGAGI (reference sequence). The CDR3 is 12 residues long. The data were obtained in a study of T cell responses to AZD1222 COVID-19 vaccine. The study's findings and limits: Donors, mostly white British, included more females; clonal diversity was possibly underestimated. Across the whole spike, CD4 TCRs peaked at regions 160-218 and 743-854.

The chain couples TRBV6-6 to TRBJ2-5; D ambiguous. The sequencing used peripheral blood, collected on day 0 of AZD1222 vaccination. The clonotype comes from an adult in good health. The CDR3 coding sequence is TGTGCCAGCAGTCTCCCGCCTGAGACCCAGTACTTC. Its translation is CASSLPPETQYF.